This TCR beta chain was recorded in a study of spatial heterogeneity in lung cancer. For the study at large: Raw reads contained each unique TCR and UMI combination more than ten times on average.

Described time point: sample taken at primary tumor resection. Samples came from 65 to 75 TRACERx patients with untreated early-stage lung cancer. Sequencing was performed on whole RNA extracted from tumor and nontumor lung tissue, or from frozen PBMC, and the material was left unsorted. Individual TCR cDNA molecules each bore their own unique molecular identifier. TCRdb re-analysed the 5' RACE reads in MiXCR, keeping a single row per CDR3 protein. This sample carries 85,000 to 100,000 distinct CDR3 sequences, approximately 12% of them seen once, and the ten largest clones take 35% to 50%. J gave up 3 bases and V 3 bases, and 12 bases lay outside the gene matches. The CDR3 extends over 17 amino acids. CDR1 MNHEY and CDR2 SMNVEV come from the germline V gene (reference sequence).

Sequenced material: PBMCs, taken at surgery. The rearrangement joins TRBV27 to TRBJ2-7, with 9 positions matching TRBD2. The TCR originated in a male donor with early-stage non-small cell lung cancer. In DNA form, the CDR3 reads TGTGCCAGCAGTTTCCGTCGGCTAGCGGGGCCCCACTACGAGCAGTACTTC. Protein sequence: CASSFRRLAGPHYEQYF.